This T cell receptor (beta chain) was recorded in a study of OX40 agonist ivuxolimab in advanced cancers. Study-wide findings and caveats: Several nonresponders also turned out to have low normalized T-cell clonal expansion.

Points on this clone: Its antigen is not identified.

Sequenced by immunoSEQ multiplex PCR; TCRdb stores in-frame clones only, minus some. Among about 150,000 clones listed, under 95% were seen once. This receptor was identified in an adult with an advanced solid tumor such as melanoma, head and neck, liver or kidney cancer. Sequenced here: CD4+ or CD8+ T cells sorted from blood, sampled in a trial of the OX40 agonist ivuxolimab.

This CDR3 is CASSFASGTTLTYEQYF. CDR3 coding DNA: TGTGCCAGCAGCTTTGCTAGCGGGACCACCCTCACCTACGAGCAGTACTTC. The chain joins TRBV5-4 to TRBJ2-7, with 9 bases fitting TRBD2. Germline V gives CDR1 SGHNT, CDR2 YYREEE (reference sequence). The CDR3 has 17 amino acids. The V gene end was trimmed by 2 bases and the J gene end by 2 bases; junction bases not matched to a gene: 11.